Below are 31 T cell receptor beta chains sequenced from a single sample in a study of technical replicates of blood from a few donors. Profiled with immunoSEQ multiplex PCR; TCRdb holds only in-frame clones, not every one. The sample lists 70,000 to 85,000 clones, roughly 92% seen once, with about 0.35% in the top ten. Sequencing was carried out using T cells isolated from PBMCs. All receptors come from a human donor in good health.

In DNA form, the CDR3 reads TGTGCCAGCATCGGACTAGCGGCCAATGAGCAGTTCTTC. It is translated as CASIGLAANEQFF. The chain employs TRBV27 and TRBJ2-1; 10 bases map to TRBD2. With 7 bases clipped from V and 6 bases from J, the junction kept 3 bases outside the gene matches. Germline V gene data show CDR1 as MNHEY and CDR2 as SMNVEV (reference sequence). The CDR3 is 13 amino acids.

The rearrangement links TRBV7-2 to TRBJ1-3; no definite D call. This CDR3 region has 14 residues. V was clipped by 6 bases and J by 0 bases, with 9 bases between them. CDR1 and CDR2 (germline): SGHTA, FQGNSA. This CDR3 is CASSLWSSGNTIYF. The CDR3 region has the DNA TGTGCCAGCAGTTTGTGGAGCTCTGGAAACACCATATATTTT.

The rearrangement links TRBV28 to TRBJ1-4; D is ambiguous. This CDR3 comprises 15 residues. The germline CDR1 and CDR2 sequences are MDHEN and SYDVKM. V was trimmed by 5 bases and J by 9 bases, leaving 19 bases between them. As DNA, the CDR3 is TGTGCCAGCAGTCCGCGACACGTTTCGAACAAAAAACTGTTTTTT. Translating it yields CASSPRHVSNKKLFF.

The genes are TRBV6-1 and TRBJ2-7; D is ambiguous. Germline CDR1 MNHNS, CDR2 SASEGT. Trimming cost V 5 bases and J 2 bases, with 7 bases left between them. This CDR3 spans 12 amino acids. In DNA form, the CDR3 reads TGTGCCAGCAGTATTTCTGCCTACGAGCAGTACTTC. Its protein product is CASSISAYEQYF.

The table lists this clone with a count of one. This chain links TRBV28 with TRBJ2-3; tentatively, D is TRBD2 (6 bases). The ends were cut back, 6 bases at V and 8 bases at J, with 15 bases in the middle. The CDR3 is made up of 13 amino acids. Germline CDR1 reads MDHEN; CDR2 reads SYDVKM. In DNA, the CDR3 is TGTGCCAGCAGCGGAGGGCCTGTAGGTACGCAGTATTTT. This gives the protein CASSGGPVGTQYF.

The chain recombines TRBV13 with TRBJ2-5, with TRBD1 matching 10 bases. CDR1 and CDR2 (germline): PRHDT, FYEKMQ (reference sequence). Germline trimming cut 5 bases from V and 5 bases from J; bases unmatched to any gene: 11. This CDR3 comprises 16 residues. CDR3 protein: CASSSLGDRGWETQYF. The CDR3 DNA is TGTGCCAGCAGCAGCTTGGGGGACAGGGGATGGGAGACCCAGTACTTC.

DNA of the CDR3: TGTGCCAGCAAGCCCCCACCGGGACAGGGGCGAGTCCGTGAGCAGTTCTTC. It yields the protein CASKPPPGQGRVREQFF. The rearrangement uses TRBV7-8 and TRBJ2-1; 10 bases are shared with TRBD1. This CDR3 contains 17 residues. V dropped 7 bases and J dropped 9; count of bases not matched to a gene: 18. Per the germline V gene, CDR1 is SGHVS and CDR2 is FQNEAQ.

This chain links TRBV11-3 with TRBJ2-7, with 9 bases identical to TRBD2. The V gene end was trimmed by 1 base and the J gene end by 6 bases; junction bases not matched to a gene: 13. Per germline, CDR1 SGHNT and CDR2 YENEEA. The CDR3 totals 17 residues. CDR3 DNA sequence: TGTGCCAGCAGCTTAGGGTCAGGGAATAGCGGGAGCTTCGAGCAGTACTTC. It encodes CASSLGSGNSGSFEQYF.

The V call is TRBV28, the J call TRBJ2-5, with D unclear. Germline CDR1 MDHEN, CDR2 SYDVKM. Deletions cut 1 base from V and 1 base from J, with 4 bases between. CDR3 length: 13 residues. The CDR3 sequence: CASSLYSQETQYF. CDR3 DNA sequence: TGTGCCAGCAGTTTATACAGCCAAGAGACCCAGTACTTC.

The CDR3 region has the DNA TGCGCCAGCAGCCAAGTCCGACAGAACTACGAGCAGTACTTC. This codes for CASSQVRQNYEQYF. The chain employs TRBV4-3 and TRBJ2-7; D is perhaps TRBD1 (5 bases). Between the trimmed V and J ends, which lost 1 base and 3 bases, there was a span of 10 bases. The CDR3 sequence is 14 residues long. Germline CDR1 reads LGHNA; CDR2 reads YSLEER.

CDR3 DNA sequence: TGCGCCAGCAGCCCACCGGGACTAGCGGGTAACGAGCAGTACTTC. Translating gives CASSPPGLAGNEQYF. The rearrangement joins TRBV4-1 to TRBJ2-7; 12 nucleotides agree with TRBD2. Germline V gives CDR1 MGHRA, CDR2 YSYEKL. There are 15 residues in the CDR3. V shed 4 bases, J shed 5 bases, and the junction held 6 bases outside the gene matches.

This clone appeared once. The chain joins TRBV5-1 to TRBJ2-1; D ambiguous. CDR3 length equals 18 residues. V was shortened by 0 bases and J by 3 bases, with 19 bases between the two germline ends. CDR1 is SGHRS and CDR2 is YFSETQ in the germline V gene. The DNA of the CDR3 is TGCGCCAGCAGCTTGGTAGTATCGGGTCTAGAAATCTACAATGAGCAGTTCTTC. Translating it yields CASSLVVSGLEIYNEQFF.

The V gene is TRBV11-3, the J gene TRBJ2-2; D is undetermined. Trimming took 5 bases from V and 3 from J, leaving 13 bases between them. This CDR3 is built from 15 residues. CDR1 is SGHNT and CDR2 is YENEEA in the germline V gene. The CDR3 region is CASSPDQIHTGELFF. The CDR3 DNA is TGTGCCAGCAGCCCTGATCAGATACACACCGGGGAGCTGTTTTTT.

This chain connects TRBV10-3 to TRBJ1-2; TRBD1 matches at 10 bases. Germline CDR1 and CDR2: ENHRY and SYGVKD. Unmatched junction bases numbered 3, after V lost 4 bases and J lost 7 bases. The CDR3 contains 13 residues. CDR3 nucleotide sequence: TGTGCCATCAGTGGGGACAGGGGTATTGGCTACACCTTC. It translates to CAISGDRGIGYTF.

This clone was recorded a few times. This chain uses TRBV9 with TRBJ1-4, with D perhaps TRBD1 (6 bases). The CDR3 contains 20 residues. The germline CDR1 and CDR2 sequences are SGDLS and YYNGEE. V was trimmed by 3 bases and J by 7 bases, leaving 31 bases between them. CDR3 sequence (DNA): TGTGCCAGCAGCGCCCCCCGCCAAGGGGACACTCCAACTAGACGTGAAAAACTGTTTTTT. It translates to CASSAPRQGDTPTRREKLFF.

The CDR3 sequence is CASSFPGQRNEQFF. The CDR3 DNA sequence: TGTGCCAGCAGTTTCCCGGGACAGCGGAATGAGCAGTTCTTC. V usage is TRBV28 and J usage is TRBJ2-1, with 7 bases fitting TRBD1. The CDR3 runs 14 residues. The germline V gene has CDR1 MDHEN and CDR2 SYDVKM. Trimming cost V 3 bases and J 7 bases; bases outside gene matches: 6.

This chain uses TRBV15 with TRBJ2-3, with D perhaps TRBD2 (5 bases). The CDR3 is 15 amino acids. Trimming took off 0 bases at V and 4 bases at J, with 11 bases between the two ends. Germline V gene lookup returns CDR1 LNHNV and CDR2 YYDKDF (reference sequence). The CDR3 loop reads CATSRESGSADTQYF. In DNA, the CDR3 is TGTGCCACCAGCAGAGAAAGCGGCTCGGCAGATACGCAGTATTTT.

The chain couples TRBV7-3 to TRBJ2-7, with 9 bases lining up with TRBD2. V shed 5 bases and J 6 bases; nucleotides not matched to a gene: 8. The CDR3 length is 14 residues. Germline CDR1 SGHTA, CDR2 FQGTGA. The CDR3 sequence is CASSQNGLASEQYF. CDR3 sequence (DNA): TGTGCCAGCAGCCAAAACGGACTAGCGTCCGAGCAGTACTTC.

The chain joins TRBV9 to TRBJ2-7, with TRBD1 matching over 10 bases. Germline assignment: CDR1 SGDLS and CDR2 YYNGEE. Germline trimming cut 5 bases from V and 4 bases from J; bases unmatched to any gene: 12. The CDR3 loop spans 16 amino acids. For the CDR3, the DNA is TGTGCCAGCAGTATCTCAGTTGGACAGGGGGTTTACGAGCAGTACTTC. This gives the protein CASSISVGQGVYEQYF.

The J gene is TRBJ2-7, the V gene TRBV6-1; D is ambiguous. The germline CDR1 and CDR2 sequences are MNHNS and SASEGT. There are 13 residues in the CDR3. Trimming removed 6 bases at V and 0 bases at J, with 9 bases between. For the CDR3, the DNA is TGTGCCAGCAGGAGGAGTGTCTCCTACGAGCAGTACTTC. Its translation: CASRRSVSYEQYF.

The chain recombines TRBV21-1 with TRBJ1-5. TRBV21-1 is a documented pseudogene. This CDR3 region has 14 residues. The CDR3 region is CASSKALDNQPQHF. As DNA, the CDR3 is TGTGCCAGCAGTAAAGCCCTAGACAATCAGCCCCAGCATTTT.

The chain links TRBV28 to TRBJ1-5, with 8 positions matching TRBD1. The CDR3 spans 16 residues. Trimming removed 4 bases from V and 6 bases from J; junction bases left unmatched: 11. CDR1 is MDHEN, CDR2 SYDVKM, per germline. CDR3 residues: CASSSDRVRVFQPQHF. The CDR3, as DNA: TGTGCCAGCAGTTCGGACAGGGTTAGGGTTTTTCAGCCCCAGCATTTT.

V and J are TRBV28 and TRBJ2-7; 8 bases fit TRBD1. The trim removed 2 bases at V and 4 bases at J, leaving 10 bases unmatched. Germline V gives CDR1 MDHEN, CDR2 SYDVKM. There are 16 residues in the CDR3. The CDR3 sequence is CASSLKDRVRLYEQYF. The CDR3 bases are TGTGCCAGCAGTTTAAAGGACAGGGTTAGGTTGTACGAGCAGTACTTC.

This chain links TRBV7-6 with TRBJ2-6, with 8 nucleotides matching TRBD1. CDR1 is SGHVS and CDR2 is FNYEAQ in the germline V gene. The CDR3 sequence is 18 residues long. Losses at the gene ends were 0 bases for V and 2 bases for J; bases not matched to a gene: 6. The CDR3 nucleotides read TGTGCCAGCAGCTTAGCGCGTTGGACAGGGACTGGGGCCAACGTCCTGACTTTC. It encodes CASSLARWTGTGANVLTF.

The rearrangement links TRBV18 to TRBJ1-5, with D maybe TRBD1 (6 bases). Germline values: CDR1 KGHSH, CDR2 LQKENI. Trimming took off 2 bases at V and 1 base at J, with 9 bases between the two ends. The CDR3 extends over 15 amino acids. CDR3 sequence: CASSPGGQSNQPQHF. The CDR3 DNA reads TGTGCCAGCTCACCAGGGGGCCAGAGCAATCAGCCCCAGCATTTT. Complete variable domain (other parts from reference TRBV18 and TRBJ1-5): NAGVMQNPRHLVRRRGQEARLRCSPMKGHSHVYWYRQLPEEGLKFMVYLQKENIIDESGMPKERFSAEFPKEGPSILRIQQVVRGDSAAYFCASSPGGQSNQPQHFGDGTRLSIL.

The CDR3 loop reads CASSWTGVETQYF. The CDR3 region has the DNA TGTGCCAGCAGCTGGACAGGGGTAGAGACCCAGTACTTC. The chain uses TRBV5-4 and TRBJ2-5, with 9 bases lining up with TRBD1. Looked up from germline, CDR1 is SGHNT and CDR2 is YYREEE (reference sequence). Unmatched junction bases numbered 1, after V lost 3 bases and J lost 4 bases. The CDR3 runs to 13 residues.

V and J are TRBV14 and TRBJ2-2; 9 nucleotides match TRBD1. Germline CDR1 reads SGHDN; CDR2 reads FVKESK. The V segment lost 3 bases and the J segment 2 bases; nucleotides outside the gene matches: 7. This CDR3 spans 17 amino acids. The CDR3 DNA reads as TGTGCCAGCAGCCATATTAGGGGACAGGGTAACACCGGGGAGCTGTTTTTT. Translated: CASSHIRGQGNTGELFF.

The gene calls are TRBV10-3 and TRBJ1-3, with TRBD1 matching over 12 bases. Germline V CDR1 and CDR2: ENHRY, SYGVKD. V shed 6 bases and J 7 bases; nucleotides not matched to a gene: 4. The CDR3 consists of 14 residues. The CDR3 DNA reads as TGTGCCATCAGGGGACAGGGGGCGTTTAACACCATATATTTT. As protein: CAIRGQGAFNTIYF.

V and J are TRBV29-1 and TRBJ1-1; D gene uncertain. CDR3 length: 13 residues. The germline V gene encodes CDR1 SQVTM and CDR2 ANQGSEA. V was pared by 4 bases and J by 1 base, with 10 bases between. The CDR3 DNA sequence: TGCAGCGTTGTCGTTACTGGGAACACTGAAGCTTTCTTT. As protein: CSVVVTGNTEAFF.

The chain links TRBV4-1 to TRBJ1-3, with D perhaps TRBD1 (6 bases). The germline V gene has CDR1 MGHRA and CDR2 YSYEKL. This CDR3 has 18 residues. The V end was cut by 4 bases, the J end by 0 bases, with 19 bases between. The CDR3 loop reads CASSPLRAGAFSGNTIYF. The CDR3 DNA follows: TGCGCCAGCAGCCCCCTTCGGGCAGGGGCCTTCTCTGGAAACACCATATATTTT.

V gene TRBV28 combines with J gene TRBJ1-5; no clear D. V shed 6 bases and J shed 1 base, with 4 bases lying between them. CDR1 MDHEN and CDR2 SYDVKM come from the germline V gene. The CDR3 totals 12 residues. CDR3 DNA: TGTGCCAGCAGGAGCAGCAATCAGCCCCAGCATTTT. Protein: CASRSSNQPQHF.